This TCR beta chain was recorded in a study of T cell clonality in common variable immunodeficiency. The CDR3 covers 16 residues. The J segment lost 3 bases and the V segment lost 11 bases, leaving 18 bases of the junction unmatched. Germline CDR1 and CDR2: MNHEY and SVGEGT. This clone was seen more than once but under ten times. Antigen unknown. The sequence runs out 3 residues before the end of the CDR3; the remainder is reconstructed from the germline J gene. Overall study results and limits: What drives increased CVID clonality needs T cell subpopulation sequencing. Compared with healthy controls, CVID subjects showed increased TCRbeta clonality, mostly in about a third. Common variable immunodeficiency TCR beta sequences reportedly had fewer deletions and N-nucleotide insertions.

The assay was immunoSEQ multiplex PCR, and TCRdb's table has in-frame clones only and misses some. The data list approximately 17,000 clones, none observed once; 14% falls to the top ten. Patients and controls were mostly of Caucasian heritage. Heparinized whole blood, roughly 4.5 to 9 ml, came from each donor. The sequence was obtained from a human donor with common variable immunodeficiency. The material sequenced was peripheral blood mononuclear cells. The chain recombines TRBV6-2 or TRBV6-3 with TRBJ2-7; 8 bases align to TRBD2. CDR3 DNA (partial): TGTGCCGCCAGCAGTGGAAAAACTAGCGGCGTCTACGAG. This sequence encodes CAASSGKTSGVYE. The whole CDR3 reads CAASSGKTSGVYEQYF.